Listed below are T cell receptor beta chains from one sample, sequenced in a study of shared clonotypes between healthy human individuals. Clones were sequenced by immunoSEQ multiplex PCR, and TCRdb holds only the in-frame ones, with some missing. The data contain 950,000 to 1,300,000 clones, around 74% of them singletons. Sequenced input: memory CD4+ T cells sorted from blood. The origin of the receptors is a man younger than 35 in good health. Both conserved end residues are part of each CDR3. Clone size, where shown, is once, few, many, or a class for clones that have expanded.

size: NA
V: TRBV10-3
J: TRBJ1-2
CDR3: CAISEDRSSGYGYTF

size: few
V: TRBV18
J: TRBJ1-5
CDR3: CASSMGRNSNQPQHF

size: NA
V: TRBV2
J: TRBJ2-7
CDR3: CASSEGLAYYEQYF

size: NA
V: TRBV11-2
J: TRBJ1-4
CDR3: CASSLGREDEKLFF

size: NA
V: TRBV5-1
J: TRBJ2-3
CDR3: CASSLGSKSTDTQYF

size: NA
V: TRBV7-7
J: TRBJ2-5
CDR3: CASSLGAHQETQYF

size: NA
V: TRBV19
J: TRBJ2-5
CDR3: CASSSGAETQYF

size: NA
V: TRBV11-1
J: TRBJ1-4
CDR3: CASSNGDRTNEKLFF

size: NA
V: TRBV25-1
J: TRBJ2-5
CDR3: CASSDEGASGRSKTQYF

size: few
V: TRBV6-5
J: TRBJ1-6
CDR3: CASRAGGFNNSPLHF

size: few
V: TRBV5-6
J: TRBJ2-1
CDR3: CASSPWGAGGSHEQFF

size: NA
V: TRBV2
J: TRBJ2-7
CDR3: CASNGGSSYEQYF

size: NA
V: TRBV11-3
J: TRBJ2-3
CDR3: CASSSEWGAGTDTQYF

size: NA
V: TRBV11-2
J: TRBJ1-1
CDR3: CASKEGPTAFF

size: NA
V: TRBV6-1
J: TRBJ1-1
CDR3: CASSEKVMNTEAFF

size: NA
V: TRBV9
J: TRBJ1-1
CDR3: CASSVAGGREHTEAFF

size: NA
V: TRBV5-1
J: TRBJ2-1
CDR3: CASSLASSGNEQFF

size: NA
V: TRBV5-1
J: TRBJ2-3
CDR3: CASSGIGGTDTQYF

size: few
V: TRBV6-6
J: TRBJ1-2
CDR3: CASSYSGAGDGYTF

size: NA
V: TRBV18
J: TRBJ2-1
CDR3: CASSPRDGLAAISYNEQFF

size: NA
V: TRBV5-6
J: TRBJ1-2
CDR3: CASSLTPQGPGNYGYTF

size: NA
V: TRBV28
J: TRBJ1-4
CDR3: CASSLGQGPKEKLFF

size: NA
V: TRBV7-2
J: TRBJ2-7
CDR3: CASSSYSGSHQEQYF

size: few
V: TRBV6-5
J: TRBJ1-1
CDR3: CASSTPGSAAFF

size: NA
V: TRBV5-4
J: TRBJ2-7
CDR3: CASSFGQGKFYEQYF

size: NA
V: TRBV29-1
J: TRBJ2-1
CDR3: CSTGQIYNEQFF

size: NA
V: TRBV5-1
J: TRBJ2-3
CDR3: CASSLVSSGRGRDTQYF

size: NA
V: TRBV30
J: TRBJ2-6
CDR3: CAWNQGSGANVLTF

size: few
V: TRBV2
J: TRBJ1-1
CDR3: CASSENVGLNTEAFF

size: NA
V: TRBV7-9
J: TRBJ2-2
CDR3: CASSLYGIRGPNTGELFF

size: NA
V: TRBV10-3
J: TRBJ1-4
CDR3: CAISESRGSSDNEKLFF

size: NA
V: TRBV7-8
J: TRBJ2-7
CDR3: CASSFKPGSGMDEQYF

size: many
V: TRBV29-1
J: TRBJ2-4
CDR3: CSVEASGTKNIQYF

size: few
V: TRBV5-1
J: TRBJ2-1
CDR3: CASSLRTGGSYNEQFF

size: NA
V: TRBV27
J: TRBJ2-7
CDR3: CASSSFGPYEQYF

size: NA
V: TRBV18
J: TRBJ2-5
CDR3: CASSPIAGTPQETQYF

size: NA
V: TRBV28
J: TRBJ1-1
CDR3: CASNSPGEIQGADAEAFF

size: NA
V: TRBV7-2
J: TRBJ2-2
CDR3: CASSADRWSGELFF

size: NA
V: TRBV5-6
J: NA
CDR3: CASSLYYTGQVTGEQYF

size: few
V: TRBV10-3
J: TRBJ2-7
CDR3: CATLAGAGEQYF

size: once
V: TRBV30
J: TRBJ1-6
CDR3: CAWSATGVGQSPLHF

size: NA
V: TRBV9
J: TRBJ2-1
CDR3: CASSATGTGVWNEQFF

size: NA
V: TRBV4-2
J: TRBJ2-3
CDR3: CASSQDYSRGTDTQYF

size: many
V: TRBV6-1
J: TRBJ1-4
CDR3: CASSEGLGSGRGKLFF

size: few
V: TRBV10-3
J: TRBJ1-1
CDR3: CAISEMNTEAFF

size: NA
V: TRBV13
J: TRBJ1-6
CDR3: CASSLAGGEYNSPLHF

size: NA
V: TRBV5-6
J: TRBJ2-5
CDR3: CASSFLNSGAWETQYF

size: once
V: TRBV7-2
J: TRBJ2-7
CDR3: CASSGTHSSYEQYF

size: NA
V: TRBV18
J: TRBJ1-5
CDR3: CASSPGGNQPQHF

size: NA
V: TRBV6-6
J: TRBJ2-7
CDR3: CASSRDSAYEQYF

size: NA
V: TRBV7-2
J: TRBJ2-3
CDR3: CASSLGYGGTDTQYF

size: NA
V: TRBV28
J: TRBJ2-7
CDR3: CASSLLTTGLYF

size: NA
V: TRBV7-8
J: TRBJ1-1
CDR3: CASSLSGNTEAFF

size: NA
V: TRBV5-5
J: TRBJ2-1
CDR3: CASSLDGSSYNEQFF

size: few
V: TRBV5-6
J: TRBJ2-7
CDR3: CASSPGASTYEQYF

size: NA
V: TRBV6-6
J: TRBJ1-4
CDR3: CASSYRSSATNEKLFF

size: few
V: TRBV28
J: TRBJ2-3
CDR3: CASSHGPAFTDTQYF

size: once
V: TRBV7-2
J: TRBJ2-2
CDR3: CASSLAQPGELFF